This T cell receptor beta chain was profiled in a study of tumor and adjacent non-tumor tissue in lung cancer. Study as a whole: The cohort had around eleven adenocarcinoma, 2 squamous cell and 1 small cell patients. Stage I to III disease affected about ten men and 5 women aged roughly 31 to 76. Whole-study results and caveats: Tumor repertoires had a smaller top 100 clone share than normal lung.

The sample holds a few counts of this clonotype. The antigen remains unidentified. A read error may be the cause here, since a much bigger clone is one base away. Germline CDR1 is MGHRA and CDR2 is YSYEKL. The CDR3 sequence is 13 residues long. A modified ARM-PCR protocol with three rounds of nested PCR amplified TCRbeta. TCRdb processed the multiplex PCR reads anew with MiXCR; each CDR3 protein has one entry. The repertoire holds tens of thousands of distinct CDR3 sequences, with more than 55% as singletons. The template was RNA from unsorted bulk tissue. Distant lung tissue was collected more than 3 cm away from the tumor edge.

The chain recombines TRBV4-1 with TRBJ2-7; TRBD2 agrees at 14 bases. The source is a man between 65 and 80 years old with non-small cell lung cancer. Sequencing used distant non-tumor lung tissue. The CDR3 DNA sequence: TGCGCCAGCGGGACTAGCGGGAGTGGCGAGCAGTGCTTC. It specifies CASGTSGSGEQCF.